A single sample is the source of the 27 T cell receptor beta chains below, sequenced in a study of vaccination and CD4 T cells after COVID-19. Cultured CD4+ T-cell DNA underwent Oncomine TCR Beta short-read sequencing. MiXCR was run by TCRdb on the PCR reads, yielding one entry per CDR3 protein. The sample lists 14,000 to 15,000 distinct CDR3 sequences, about 46% occurring once. These receptors' targets are unknown. Treatment in this sample: approximately 9-day PBMC culture with coronavirus spike peptide pools or control peptides (ViraFEST assay). What was sequenced was CD4+ T cells from blood, cultured in vitro. These receptors came from a human donor who had recovered from COVID-19.

V gene TRBV7-2 combines with J gene TRBJ2-1; 7 nucleotides match TRBD1. CDR1 and CDR2 from the germline V gene are SGHTA and FQGNSA. This CDR3 comprises 15 residues. Germline trimming cut 4 bases from V and 6 bases from J; bases unmatched to any gene: 9. The DNA for the CDR3 is TGTGCCAGCAGCTCAAAGACAGGGATCGGCAATGAGCAGTTCTTC. This gives the protein CASSSKTGIGNEQFF. The full variable domain, rest sourced from reference TRBV7-2 and TRBJ2-1, is GAGVSQSPSNKVTEKGKDVELRCDPISGHTALYWYRQSLGQGLEFLIYFQGNSAPDKSGLPSDRFSAERTGGSVSTLTIQRTQQEDSAVYLCASSSKTGIGNEQFFGPGTRLTVL.

This clonotype was counted between two and nine times. The rearrangement links TRBV27 to TRBJ1-6; TRBD1 matches 7 bases. CDR1 and CDR2 from the germline V gene are MNHEY and SMNVEV (reference sequence). Unmatched junction bases numbered 5, after V lost 5 bases and J lost 7 bases. The CDR3 runs 14 residues. CDR3 in amino acids: CASSVYRGNSPLHF. CDR3 nucleotides: TGTGCCAGCAGTGTGTACAGGGGAAATTCACCCCTCCACTTT.

This clonotype was seen a few times. The chain has TRBV24-1 and TRBJ2-1; 8 positions match TRBD1. Germline trimming cut 9 bases from V and 8 bases from J; bases unmatched to any gene: 2. The length of the CDR3 is 11 residues. Germline V gene sequence: CDR1 KGHDR, CDR2 SFDVKD. CDR3 region: CATGQGHEQFF. CDR3 bases: TGTGCCACCGGACAGGGCCATGAGCAGTTCTTC.

The chain couples TRBV3-1 to TRBJ2-1, with a tentative D call TRBD1 (6 bases). Germline V lookup: CDR1 LGHDT, CDR2 YNNKEL (reference sequence). Trimming took 0 bases from V and 5 from J, leaving 8 bases between them. This CDR3 is 14 amino acids long. The CDR3 DNA reads as TGTGCCAGCAGCCAAGAGGGACAAAACAATGAGCAGTTCTTC. Translation gives CASSQEGQNNEQFF.

This chain joins TRBV19 and TRBJ1-3; D remains unclear. The germline V and J ends were trimmed by 3 bases and 2 bases, with 14 bases remaining between them. Germline V gives CDR1 LNHDA, CDR2 SQIVND (reference sequence). The CDR3 runs to 16 residues. The CDR3 DNA is TGTGCCAGTAGTATGGGATCAAGGGTGGCTGGAAACACCATATATTTT. Translating gives CASSMGSRVAGNTIYF.

The rearrangement joins TRBV6-5 to TRBJ1-1; no clear D. V was shortened by 2 bases and J by 4 bases, with 8 bases between the two germline ends. The germline V gene has CDR1 MNHEY and CDR2 SVGAGI. The CDR3 totals 13 residues. DNA of the CDR3: TGTGCCAGCAGTTACGGCGGAGTCACTGAAGCTTTCTTT. Its translation is CASSYGGVTEAFF.

This clonotype was counted once. Because the CDR3's place on the DNA is in doubt, the DNA is left out and the CDR3 is given as listed by TCRdb. The chain has TRBV11-3 and TRBJ1-5; TRBD1, the table's D call, was not compared with the DNA. The length of the CDR3 is 24 amino acids, counting both ends. The germline V gene has CDR1 SGHNT and CDR2 YENEEA. CDR3 in amino acids: CASSLEARSPEAFFGQGVNQPQHF.

This clonotype was picked up a small number of times. The V gene is TRBV6-5, the J gene TRBJ1-5, with D uncertain. Germline CDR1 MNHEY, CDR2 SVGAGI. The CDR3 consists of 15 residues. V was shortened by 0 bases and J by 2 bases, with 8 bases between the two germline ends. Here the CDR3 DNA reads TGTGCCAGCAGTTACTCTGCGGATGGCAATCAGCCCCAGCATTTT. Protein sequence: CASSYSADGNQPQHF.

This clonotype came up once. The chain links TRBV2 to TRBJ1-2, with 10 bases lining up with TRBD1. CDR3 length: 13 residues. The trim removed 7 bases at V and 8 bases at J, leaving 7 bases unmatched. Germline assignment: CDR1 SNHLY and CDR2 FYNNEI. CDR3 DNA sequence: TGTGCCAGCAAGAGGACAGGGGGGAGCGGCTACACCTTC. As protein: CASKRTGGSGYTF.

The genes are TRBV27 and TRBJ2-1; TRBD1 matches at 7 bases. CDR3 length equals 14 residues. Germline trimming cut 6 bases from V and 1 base from J; bases unmatched to any gene: 3. Per the germline V gene, CDR1 is MNHEY and CDR2 is SMNVEV (reference sequence). CDR3 coding DNA: TGTGCCAGCAGGGGACAGACGTCCTACAATGAGCAGTTCTTC. Amino acids: CASRGQTSYNEQFF.

The V gene is TRBV19, the J gene TRBJ1-1; 7 nucleotides match TRBD1. The CDR3 extends over 14 amino acids. The trim removed 6 bases at V and 4 bases at J, leaving 8 bases unmatched. CDR1 and CDR2 from the germline V gene are LNHDA and SQIVND (reference sequence). The CDR3 DNA is TGTGCCAGTAGCCGTAACAGGGGATCCACTGAAGCTTTCTTT. It specifies CASSRNRGSTEAFF. Drawing the rest from reference TRBV19 and TRBJ1-1, the complete variable domain is DGGITQSPKYLFRKEGQNVTLSCEQNLNHDAMYWYRQDPGQGLRLIYYSQIVNDFQKGDIAEGYSVSREKKESFPLTVTSAQKNPTAFYLCASSRNRGSTEAFFGQGTRLTVV.

The J gene is TRBJ2-1, the V gene TRBV24-1, with 15 bases aligning to TRBD2. CDR3 size: 16 residues. Per germline, CDR1 KGHDR and CDR2 SFDVKD. Trimming at V came to 5 bases and at J to 8 bases, leaving 6 bases not matched to a gene. The CDR3 spells CATSVWTSGRADEQFF. The DNA of the CDR3 is TGTGCCACCAGTGTTTGGACTAGCGGGAGGGCCGATGAGCAGTTCTTC.

The chain has TRBV7-2 and TRBJ2-3; D is undetermined. This CDR3 is built from 13 residues. Germline loops: CDR1 SGHTA, CDR2 FQGNSA. The germline V and J ends were trimmed by 2 bases and 4 bases, with 7 bases remaining between them. CDR3 coding DNA: TGTGCCAGCAGCTTACTAGGCCCAGATACGCAGTATTTT. Amino acids: CASSLLGPDTQYF.

This clonotype was picked up a small number of times. CDR3 loop: CSARVPGQETQYF. CDR3 coding DNA: TGCAGTGCTAGAGTTCCAGGTCAAGAGACCCAGTACTTC. V gene TRBV20-1 combines with J gene TRBJ2-5; D is ambiguous. The CDR3 loop spans 13 amino acids. The germline gives CDR1 DFQATT, CDR2 SNEGSKA (reference sequence). Trimming removed 1 base at V and 2 bases at J, with 8 bases between.

This clonotype was observed a few times. This chain links TRBV6-2 or TRBV6-3 with TRBJ2-7; D uncertain. Germline assignment: CDR1 MNHEY and CDR2 SVGEGT. V gave up 2 bases and J gave up 5 bases, with 10 bases separating them. The CDR3 totals 13 residues. The CDR3 coding sequence is TGTGCCAGCAGTTACAGGGTCAACAACGAGCAGTACTTC. It specifies CASSYRVNNEQYF.

This chain joins TRBV20-1 and TRBJ2-5; D perhaps matches TRBD1 (5 bases). Germline CDR1 is DFQATT and CDR2 is SNEGSKA (reference sequence). Trimming took off 3 bases at V and 5 bases at J, with 7 bases between the two ends. The CDR3 covers 11 residues. The CDR3 here is CSARGRETQYF. The CDR3, as DNA: TGCAGTGCTAGGGGGCGGGAGACCCAGTACTTC.

The chain employs TRBV20-1 and TRBJ1-1; 11 nucleotides align to TRBD1. This CDR3 comprises 14 residues. After removal of 3 bases from V and 6 bases from J, the junction contained 6 bases not matched to a gene. Germline CDR1 DFQATT, CDR2 SNEGSKA (reference sequence). The CDR3 loop reads CSASYMDRGPEAFF. CDR3 DNA: TGCAGTGCTAGTTATATGGACAGGGGGCCTGAAGCTTTCTTT.

The V and J genes are TRBV25-1 and TRBJ1-5, with 10 bases aligning to TRBD1. V shed 4 bases and J 2 bases; nucleotides not matched to a gene: 8. The germline gives CDR1 MGHDK, CDR2 SYGVNS. CDR3 size: 17 residues. In DNA form, the CDR3 reads TGTGCCAGCAGTGGGACCGGGACAGGGGCCGGCAATCAGCCCCAGCATTTT. Its protein product is CASSGTGTGAGNQPQHF.

The J gene is TRBJ1-5, the V gene TRBV24-1; D gene uncertain. This CDR3 region has 15 residues. The V and J ends lost 5 bases and 0 bases respectively, with 10 bases between them. Looked up from germline, CDR1 is KGHDR and CDR2 is SFDVKD. CDR3: CATSALQFSNQPQHF. The CDR3 DNA follows: TGTGCCACCAGTGCTCTCCAGTTTAGCAATCAGCCCCAGCATTTT.

V and J are TRBV20-1 and TRBJ1-2; no definite D call. The CDR3 spans 11 residues. Germline CDR1 is DFQATT and CDR2 is SNEGSKA (reference sequence). Trimming left V 5 bases short and J 7 bases short, with 11 bases between. The CDR3 sequence is CSAPISGGYTF. The CDR3 DNA is TGCAGTGCTCCGATATCGGGTGGCTACACCTTC.

This chain connects TRBV7-3 to TRBJ2-5; weak D call: TRBD2 (6 bases). CDR3 size: 15 residues. Deletions cut 5 bases from V and 5 bases from J, with 18 bases between. In germline, CDR1 is SGHTA, CDR2 FQGTGA. The CDR3 bases are TGTGCCAGCAGCGACTTGGGTAGCGGTGAGGAGACCCAGTACTTC. This translates into CASSDLGSGEETQYF.

The genes are TRBV18 and TRBJ1-3, with a weak D call TRBD1 (5 bases). Trimming left V 0 bases short and J 3 bases short, with 9 bases between. The germline gives CDR1 KGHSH, CDR2 LQKENI. CDR3 length: 15 residues. The CDR3 bases are TGTGCCAGCTCACCACCGGAGGGACTTGGAAACACCATATATTTT. Its translation is CASSPPEGLGNTIYF.

The chain carries TRBV20-1 and TRBJ2-5; D is unresolved. The V and J ends lost 0 bases and 0 bases respectively, with 11 bases between them. The length of the CDR3 is 15 residues. The germline V gene has CDR1 DFQATT and CDR2 SNEGSKA (reference sequence). The CDR3 region has the DNA TGCAGTGCTAGAGATTTGGGGTCGTACCAAGAGACCCAGTACTTC. As protein: CSARDLGSYQETQYF.

The CDR3 region is CASKPGRAWEEQFF. Here the CDR3 DNA reads TGTGCCAGCAAACCGGGACGGGCGTGGGAGGAGCAGTTCTTC. V usage is TRBV2 and J usage is TRBJ2-1; D is tentatively TRBD1 or TRBD2 (5 bases each). V was shortened by 7 bases and J by 10 bases, with 20 bases between the two germline ends. CDR3 length: 14 amino acids. Germline CDR1 reads SNHLY; CDR2 reads FYNNEI.

This clonotype is a singleton in its sample. The gene calls are TRBV2 and TRBJ1-2; D is unresolved. Germline-derived CDR1 and CDR2 are SNHLY and FYNNEI. This CDR3 spans 13 amino acids. Trimming removed 6 bases at V and 4 bases at J, with 12 bases between. CDR3 loop: CASSLGQTYGYTF. Here the CDR3 DNA reads TGTGCCAGCAGCTTAGGGCAGACCTATGGCTACACCTTC.

This clonotype has just a few counts. The chain uses TRBV5-4 and TRBJ2-7; 8 bases line up with TRBD2. V lost 1 base to trimming and J lost 3 bases; unmatched junction nucleotides: 3. CDR3 length: 14 residues. Germline assignment: CDR1 SGHNT and CDR2 YYREEE (reference sequence). CDR3 residues: CASSLQLAVYEQYF. In DNA form, the CDR3 reads TGTGCCAGCAGCTTGCAACTAGCGGTCTACGAGCAGTACTTC.

The J gene is TRBJ1-5, the V gene TRBV2; 7 bases are a match to TRBD1. Unmatched junction bases numbered 12, after V lost 6 bases and J lost 7 bases. The germline V gene encodes CDR1 SNHLY and CDR2 FYNNEI. This CDR3 is built from 15 residues. Here the CDR3 reads CASRLLTGIGQPQHF. The CDR3 nucleotides read TGTGCCAGCAGATTACTGACAGGGATTGGGCAGCCCCAGCATTTT.